This TCR beta chain was captured in a study of cytomegalovirus exposure and HLA in healthy donors. Findings and limits, study-wide: For TCR beta chains, V- and J-gene trimming was later linked to a missense DCLRE1C variant. The study recorded some 160 TCR beta chains that were cytomegalovirus-associated.

As concerns this clone: What it recognizes is unknown.

CDR1 and CDR2 (germline): SGDLS, YYNGEE. V gave up 0 bases and J gave up 3 bases, with 11 bases separating them. The CDR3 covers 15 residues. Donors showed nominal health when sampled, although they likely had unrecorded immune exposures. PCR involved 60 Vbeta and 13 Jbeta primers. Repertoires were generated with immunoSEQ multiplex PCR, while TCRdb's copy carries only in-frame clones and drops some. The listing records around 140,000 clones. The rearrangement uses TRBV9 and TRBJ2-3; D is unresolved. This clonotype was sampled from a male donor in good health and CMV-seronegative. The sample was PBMCs. CDR3 DNA sequence: TGTGCCAGCAGCGTAGATGCTTCGAGGACAGATACGCAGTATTTT. It codes for CASSVDASRTDTQYF. Complete variable domain (other parts from reference TRBV9 and TRBJ2-3): DSGVTQTPKHLITATGQRVTLRCSPRSGDLSVYWYQQSLDQGLQFLIQYYNGEERAKGNILERFSAQQFPDLHSELNLSSLELGDSALYFCASSVDASRTDTQYFGPGTRLTVL.